Shown below are 20 T cell receptor beta chains from a single sample sequenced in a study of response to subunit inactivated influenza vaccine. TCRdb reprocessed the RT-PCR reads via MiXCR and lists one record per CDR3 protein. The sample includes approximately 730,000 distinct CDR3 sequences, about 14% of them seen just once. The specimen was PBMCs from blood, collected 14 days before vaccination. Receptors were obtained from a man in his forties or fifties who received an inactivated influenza vaccine.

This clonotype was seen many times. The chain recombines TRBV12-3 or TRBV12-4 with TRBJ2-5; D may be TRBD1 (6 bases). V was pared by 6 bases and J by 6 bases, with 14 bases between. The length of the CDR3 is 13 residues. CDR3 nucleotides: TGTGCCAGCAGCCTCACAGGGTCGAAGACCCAGTACTTC. It codes for CASSLTGSKTQYF.

This clonotype was counted many times. The chain couples TRBV20-1 to TRBJ2-2; the D gene is possibly TRBD2 (6 bases). CDR3 length: 13 amino acids. The V end lost 3 bases, the J end lost 7 bases, and 12 bases lay between the germline ends. Germline CDR1 is DFQATT and CDR2 is SNEGSKA (reference sequence). The CDR3 DNA is TGCAGTGCTAGTGTTTCCGGGGGCGGGGAGCTGTTTTTT. Protein product: CSASVSGGGELFF.

The chain carries TRBV5-5 and TRBJ2-7; D possibly uses TRBD1 or TRBD2 (5 bases each). This CDR3 region has 15 residues. Trimming removed 4 bases from V and 6 bases from J, with 20 bases in between. From germline, CDR1 is SGHKS and CDR2 YYEKEE (reference sequence). The DNA of the CDR3 is TGTGCCAGCAGCACCGAAGGGACGGGATACTCCGAGCAGTACTTC. Translation gives CASSTEGTGYSEQYF.

This clonotype was found many times. This rearrangement joins TRBV5-5 to TRBJ2-7, with TRBD2 as a possible D gene (6 bases). The V gene's germline CDR1 is SGHKS and CDR2 YYEKEE (reference sequence). V was shortened by 4 bases and J by 0 bases, with 17 bases between the two germline ends. The CDR3 runs to 16 residues. The CDR3: CASSERLAMSSYEQYF. CDR3 coding DNA: TGTGCCAGCAGCGAAAGGCTAGCGATGAGCTCCTACGAGCAGTACTTC.

The J gene is TRBJ1-4, the V gene TRBV5-5, with D perhaps TRBD1 (6 bases). The CDR3 length is 15 residues. V was cut by 1 base and J by 2 bases, with 9 bases left in between. CDR1 and CDR2 (germline): SGHKS, YYEKEE (reference sequence). As DNA, the CDR3 is TGTGCCAGCAGCTTGCAGGGGACGACTAATGAAAAACTGTTTTTT. Its protein product is CASSLQGTTNEKLFF.

There are a few counts of this clonotype. V is TRBV4-2 and J is TRBJ1-3; no clear D gene. This CDR3 is 16 amino acids long. The germline gives CDR1 LGHNA, CDR2 YNFKEQ. Trimming shortened V by 1 base and J by 3 bases, and 13 bases separated the two germline ends. CDR3 amino acids: CASSQGIGVGGNTIYF. CDR3 DNA sequence: TGTGCCAGCAGCCAAGGGATTGGGGTGGGTGGAAACACCATATATTTT.

The chain is built from TRBV7-2 and TRBJ1-6; 7 positions agree with TRBD1. The CDR3 runs to 15 residues. Germline V CDR1 and CDR2: SGHTA, FQGNSA. V dropped 3 bases and J dropped 7; count of bases not matched to a gene: 6. The CDR3 reads CASSFRQGQNSPLHF. CDR3 sequence (DNA): TGTGCCAGCAGCTTCCGACAGGGACAGAATTCACCCCTCCACTTT. Supplemented by reference TRBV7-2 and TRBJ1-6, the full variable domain reads GAGVSQSPSNKVTEKGKDVELRCDPISGHTALYWYRQSLGQGLEFLIYFQGNSAPDKSGLPSDRFSAERTGGSVSTLTIQRTQQEDSAVYLCASSFRQGQNSPLHFGNGTRLTVT.

This clonotype has just a few counts. The V call is TRBV28, the J call TRBJ2-1; 13 nucleotides agree with TRBD2. Germline lookup yields CDR1 MDHEN and CDR2 SYDVKM. The CDR3 has 16 residues. Germline trimming cut 5 bases from V and 5 bases from J; bases unmatched to any gene: 6. The CDR3 DNA reads TGTGCCAGCAGTCCCCGACTAGCGGGAGGAGACAATGAGCAGTTCTTC. The encoded protein is CASSPRLAGGDNEQFF. Combining the CDR3 with reference TRBV28 and TRBJ2-1 gives the whole variable domain DVKVTQSSRYLVKRTGEKVFLECVQDMDHENMFWYRQDPGLGLRLIYFSYDVKMKEKGDIPEGYSVSREKKERFSLILESASTNQTSMYLCASSPRLAGGDNEQFFGPGTRLTVL.

This clonotype was found a few times. The genes are TRBV5-1 and TRBJ2-7; D could derive from TRBD1 or TRBD2 (7 bases each). V lost 5 bases, J lost 2 bases, and 14 bases lay in between. Germline V CDR1 and CDR2: SGHRS, YFSETQ. This CDR3 is 14 amino acids long. This chain's CDR3 is CASRPQGRAYEQYF. In DNA, the CDR3 is TGCGCCAGCAGACCACAGGGGAGGGCCTACGAGCAGTACTTC.

This clonotype has at least ten counts. The CDR3 DNA follows: TGTGCCAGCAGTTACACAGAATACGCCGGGACTAGCGGAGCTTACAATGAGCAGTTCTTC. It specifies CASSYTEYAGTSGAYNEQFF. The rearrangement links TRBV6-2 or TRBV6-3 to TRBJ2-1, with 11 nucleotides matching TRBD2. In germline, CDR1 is MNHEY, CDR2 SVGEGT. CDR3 length: 20 residues. Losses at the gene ends were 2 bases for V and 4 bases for J; bases not matched to a gene: 16.

Only a few counts were recorded for this clonotype. V gene TRBV7-2 combines with J gene TRBJ2-1; 9 bases match TRBD2. The CDR3 contains 16 residues. Trimming removed 1 base from V and 4 bases from J; junction bases left unmatched: 5. Per germline, CDR1 SGHTA and CDR2 FQGNSA. DNA for the CDR3: TGTGCCAGCAGCTTAGTTGGCGGGGGGGGGTACAATGAGCAGTTCTTC. As protein: CASSLVGGGGYNEQFF.

Ten or more counts support this clonotype. This chain uses TRBV29-1 with TRBJ2-7; TRBD1 aligns across 7 bases. The CDR3 totals 13 residues. J lost 4 bases, V lost 4 bases, and 7 bases had no gene match. Germline CDR1 SQVTM, CDR2 ANQGSEA. The CDR3 DNA reads TGCAGCGTTGGGACAGGCACTTCTTACGAGCAGTACTTC. Translation gives CSVGTGTSYEQYF.

The V gene is TRBV5-6, the J gene TRBJ2-3; 9 positions agree with TRBD2. The CDR3 has 16 amino acids. V dropped 1 base and J dropped 0; count of bases not matched to a gene: 3. Germline V gene sequence: CDR1 SGHDT, CDR2 YYEEEE. CDR3 residues: CASSLMGLASTDTQYF. CDR3 DNA: TGTGCCAGCAGCTTGATGGGACTAGCAAGCACAGATACGCAGTATTTT.

This clonotype was observed a single time. The rearrangement joins TRBV20-1 to TRBJ2-1; TRBD2 agrees at 16 bases. The junction had 4 bases not matched to a gene; V was cut back by 0 bases and J by 8 bases. The germline V gene has CDR1 DFQATT and CDR2 SNEGSKA (reference sequence). There are 16 residues in the CDR3. For the CDR3, the DNA is TGCAGTGCTAGAGAGGGGGGACTAGCGGGAGGGGATGAGCAGTTCTTC. Translating gives CSAREGGLAGGDEQFF.

The table lists this clonotype with many counts. The chain couples TRBV7-9 to TRBJ2-5, with TRBD1 matching 9 bases. Germline V gives CDR1 SEHNR, CDR2 FQNEAQ (reference sequence). J was trimmed by 4 bases and V by 4 bases; bases with no gene match: 1. The CDR3 covers 13 residues. The CDR3, as DNA: TGTGCCAGCAGCTCGGACAGGGGAGAGACCCAGTACTTC. This sequence encodes CASSSDRGETQYF. The entire variable domain, with the rest obtained from reference TRBV7-9 and TRBJ2-5, is as follows: DTGVSQNPRHKITKRGQNVTFRCDPISEHNRLYWYRQTLGQGPEFLTYFQNEAQLEKSRLLSDRFSAERPKGSFSTLEIQRTEQGDSAMYLCASSSDRGETQYFGPGTRLLVL.

This clonotype occurred a few times. This chain uses TRBV20-1 with TRBJ1-4; 7 bases agree with TRBD1. The CDR3 covers 16 residues. Trimming removed 0 bases from V and 0 bases from J; junction bases left unmatched: 4. Germline V gene lookup returns CDR1 DFQATT and CDR2 SNEGSKA (reference sequence). Written as DNA, the CDR3 is TGCAGTGCTAGAGATAGCCAGGGGGCAACTAATGAAAAACTGTTTTTT. Translating gives CSARDSQGATNEKLFF.

This clonotype was counted ten times or more. The chain couples TRBV7-2 to TRBJ2-7, with D possibly TRBD2 on 5 matching bases. Trimming cost V 5 bases and J 0 bases, with 11 bases left between them. The CDR3 has 14 residues. Germline V gives CDR1 SGHTA, CDR2 FQGNSA. DNA for the CDR3: TGTGCCAGCAGCGCCCGGGGAAGCTCCTACGAGCAGTACTTC. Its protein product is CASSARGSSYEQYF.

The rearrangement joins TRBV7-9 to TRBJ1-1; TRBD1 might be the D (5 bases). CDR1 is SEHNR and CDR2 is FQNEAQ in the germline V gene (reference sequence). The CDR3 is 11 residues long. Deletions cut 5 bases from V and 6 bases from J, with 7 bases between. The CDR3, as DNA: TGTGCCAGCAGCCGACAGTCTGAAGCTTTCTTT. Residues: CASSRQSEAFF.

CDR3 region: CASSSPVGRELRTGELFF. CDR3 DNA: TGTGCCAGCAGCTCCCCGGTGGGGCGGGAGCTCCGCACCGGGGAGCTGTTTTTT. This rearrangement joins TRBV7-8 to TRBJ2-2; 7 bases are a match to TRBD2. The CDR3 totals 18 residues. Germline CDR1 SGHVS, CDR2 FQNEAQ. The V segment lost 4 bases and the J segment 4 bases; nucleotides outside the gene matches: 15.

This chain links TRBV18 with TRBJ2-1; TRBD2 matches 10 bases. The CDR3 consists of 15 residues. Looked up from germline, CDR1 is KGHSH and CDR2 is LQKENI. Losses at the gene ends were 5 bases for V and 5 bases for J; bases not matched to a gene: 6. The CDR3 is CASSIASGSDNEQFF. The CDR3 nucleotides are TGTGCCAGCTCAATCGCTAGCGGGAGCGACAATGAGCAGTTCTTC.